These T cell receptor beta chains were read from a single sample in a study of radiation and T cells in renal cell carcinoma. Only in-frame clones appear in the TCRdb table, and some are missing; sequencing was by immunoSEQ multiplex PCR. The sample lists 55,000 to 65,000 clones; 78% were seen once. The source material was blood, sampled from a patient whose treatment included radiotherapy and nephrectomy. The receptor source for this set is a man between 60 and 70 years old with renal cell carcinoma. The CDR3 runs from the conserved cysteine through the conserved F or W. A D gene is named only where the DNA matches it firmly. A row's size may be missing; if present it is once, few, many or a size class.

abundance: NA
d_gene: NA
v_gene: TRBV5-1
j_gene: TRBJ2-7
CDR3nt: TGCGCCAGCAGCCCCCTCGGGGGGCCTAACGAGCAGTACTTC
CDR3aa: CASSPLGGPNEQYF

abundance: NA
d_gene: TRBD1
v_gene: TRBV19
j_gene: TRBJ2-7
CDR3nt: TGTGCCAGTAGGTCAGGACAGGGTTTCGGCGAGCAGTACTTC
CDR3aa: CASRSGQGFGEQYF

abundance: NA
d_gene: NA
v_gene: TRBV5-1
j_gene: TRBJ2-3
CDR3nt: TGCGCCAGCAGCTTGGGGACAGACCCCGCGGGTACGCAGTATTTT
CDR3aa: CASSLGTDPAGTQYF

abundance: NA
d_gene: NA
v_gene: TRBV4-1
j_gene: TRBJ1-2
CDR3nt: TGCGCCAGCAGCCAAGATCATTTGGCAGAAATTAACTATGGCTACACCTTC
CDR3aa: CASSQDHLAEINYGYTF

abundance: NA
d_gene: TRBD1
v_gene: TRBV15
j_gene: TRBJ2-2
CDR3nt: TGTGCCACCGGGGACAGGGTGAACACCGGGGAGCTGTTTTTT
CDR3aa: CATGDRVNTGELFF

abundance: NA
d_gene: TRBD1
v_gene: TRBV5-1
j_gene: TRBJ2-5
CDR3nt: TGCGCCAGCAGCTTGGTGAGGACAGGCCAAAATTTCGAGACCCAGTACTTC
CDR3aa: CASSLVRTGQNFETQYF

abundance: NA
d_gene: TRBD2
v_gene: TRBV19
j_gene: TRBJ2-1
CDR3nt: TGTGCCAGTAGTATGTCTAGCGGGATATGGAGTGAGCAGTTCTTC
CDR3aa: CASSMSSGIWSEQFF

abundance: NA
d_gene: TRBD2
v_gene: TRBV9
j_gene: TRBJ2-5
CDR3nt: TGTGCCAGCAGCGTCGGTAGCGGGGGGATTACCGAGACCCAGTACTTC
CDR3aa: CASSVGSGGITETQYF

abundance: NA
d_gene: TRBD1
v_gene: TRBV9
j_gene: TRBJ1-2
CDR3nt: TGTGCCAGCAGCGTAGGGGACAGTGCCTATGGCTACACCTTC
CDR3aa: CASSVGDSAYGYTF

abundance: few
d_gene: TRBD1
v_gene: TRBV6-4
j_gene: TRBJ1-5
CDR3nt: TGTGCCAGCAGTTATTCCGACAGGGCAATCCAGCCCCAGCATTTT
CDR3aa: CASSYSDRAIQPQHF

abundance: NA
d_gene: NA
v_gene: TRBV6-1
j_gene: TRBJ2-2
CDR3nt: TGTGCCAGTGAGTGGTCAGGGGCCGGGGAGCTGTTTTTT
CDR3aa: CASEWSGAGELFF

abundance: NA
d_gene: NA
v_gene: TRBV4-3
j_gene: TRBJ2-1
CDR3nt: TGCGCCAGCAGCCAAGACAGACGGGTCTCCTACAATGAGCAGTTCTTC
CDR3aa: CASSQDRRVSYNEQFF

abundance: NA
d_gene: NA
v_gene: TRBV6-5
j_gene: TRBJ2-2
CDR3nt: TGTGCCAGCAGTTACTTGGGTCCGGGGGAGCTGTTTTTT
CDR3aa: CASSYLGPGELFF

abundance: NA
d_gene: NA
v_gene: TRBV2
j_gene: TRBJ2-5
CDR3nt: TGTGCCAGCAGCGGGACAATAGAAGGGGGGACCCAGTACTTC
CDR3aa: CASSGTIEGGTQYF

abundance: NA
d_gene: TRBD1
v_gene: TRBV2
j_gene: TRBJ2-5
CDR3nt: TGTGCCAGCAGAGAGGACAGGGCCGAAGAGACCCAGTACTTC
CDR3aa: CASREDRAEETQYF

abundance: NA
d_gene: TRBD1
v_gene: TRBV6-1
j_gene: TRBJ2-2
CDR3nt: TGTGCCATAGGACAGGGTTGGGCCGGGGAGCTGTTTTTT
CDR3aa: CAIGQGWAGELFF

abundance: NA
d_gene: NA
v_gene: TRBV19
j_gene: TRBJ1-2
CDR3nt: TGTGCCAGTAACTCAGGGATCATTTTTTCTTACGGCTACACCTTC
CDR3aa: CASNSGIIFSYGYTF

abundance: NA
d_gene: NA
v_gene: TRBV6-5
j_gene: TRBJ1-2
CDR3nt: TGTGCCAGCAGTTACTCGGAAGGGCGCCGCGGCTACACCTTC
CDR3aa: CASSYSEGRRGYTF

abundance: NA
d_gene: NA
v_gene: TRBV9
j_gene: TRBJ1-4
CDR3nt: TGTGCCAGCAGCCCTAGCGAGGGATACGGTGAAAAACTGTTTTTT
CDR3aa: CASSPSEGYGEKLFF

abundance: NA
d_gene: NA
v_gene: TRBV6-1
j_gene: TRBJ2-1
CDR3nt: TGTGCCAGCAGTGCGTTCTCACAGGGGATAGCGGCCAATGAGCAGTTCTTC
CDR3aa: CASSAFSQGIAANEQFF

abundance: NA
d_gene: NA
v_gene: TRBV7-2
j_gene: TRBJ2-7
CDR3nt: TGTGCCAGCAGCTTAGATGTCCGGGTCTCCTACGAGCAGTACTTC
CDR3aa: CASSLDVRVSYEQYF